This TCR beta chain was found in a study of PD-L1 blockade in urothelial cancer. Study in general: Blood analyses occurred 3 weeks (second dose) and 6 weeks post treatment start.

The sample's time point: pretreatment peripheral blood. Method: immunoSEQ multiplex PCR; TCRdb's copy keeps in-frame clones and lacks some. This sample has some 45,000 clones, with about 88% found just once. Trimming pared 5 bases from V and 7 bases from J, leaving 15 bases between. Looked up from germline, CDR1 is SEHNR and CDR2 is FQNEAQ (reference sequence). This CDR3 has 13 residues. The source is a donor at least 40 years old with urothelial cancer. V gene TRBV7-9 combines with J gene TRBJ2-7; weak D call: TRBD2 (6 bases). The material was PBMCs, obtained around atezolizumab (anti-PD-L1) treatment. The CDR3 DNA reads TGTGCCAGCAGCCCGGGGACTCCGGGGGAGCAGTACTTC. Translating it yields CASSPGTPGEQYF.